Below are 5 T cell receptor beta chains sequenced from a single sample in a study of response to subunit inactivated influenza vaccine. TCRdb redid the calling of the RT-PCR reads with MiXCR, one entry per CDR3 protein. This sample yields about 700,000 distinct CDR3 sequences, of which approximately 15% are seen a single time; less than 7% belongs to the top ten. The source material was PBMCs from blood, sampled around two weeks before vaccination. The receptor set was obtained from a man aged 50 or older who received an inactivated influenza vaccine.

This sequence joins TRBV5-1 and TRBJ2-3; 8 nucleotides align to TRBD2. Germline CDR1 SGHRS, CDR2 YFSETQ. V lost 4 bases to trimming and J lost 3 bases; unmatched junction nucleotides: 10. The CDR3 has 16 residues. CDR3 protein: CASSRGGQRTTDTQYF. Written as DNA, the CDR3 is TGCGCCAGCAGCCGGGGGGGGCAGCGGACGACAGATACGCAGTATTTT. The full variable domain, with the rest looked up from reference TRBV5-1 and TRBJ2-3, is KAGVTQTPRYLIKTRGQQVTLSCSPISGHRSVSWYQQTPGQGLQFLFEYFSETQRNKGNFPGRFSGRQFSNSRSEMNVSTLELGDSALYLCASSRGGQRTTDTQYFGPGTRLTVL.

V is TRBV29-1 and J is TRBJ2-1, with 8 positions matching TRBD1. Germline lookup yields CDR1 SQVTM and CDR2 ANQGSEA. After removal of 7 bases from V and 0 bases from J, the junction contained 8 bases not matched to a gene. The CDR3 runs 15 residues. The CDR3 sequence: CSGRTGPLSYNEQFF. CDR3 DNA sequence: TGCAGCGGCCGGACAGGGCCACTCTCCTACAATGAGCAGTTCTTC.

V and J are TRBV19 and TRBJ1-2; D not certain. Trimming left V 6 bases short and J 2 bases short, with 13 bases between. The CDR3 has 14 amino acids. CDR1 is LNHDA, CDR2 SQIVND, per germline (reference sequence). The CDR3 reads CASSSDAGNYGYTF. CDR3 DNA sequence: TGTGCCAGTAGCTCCGACGCTGGAAACTATGGCTACACCTTC.

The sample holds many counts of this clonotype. The CDR3, as DNA: TGCAGTGCTAGTGGTGGGAGGAATGAGCAGTTCTTC. Its protein is CSASGGRNEQFF. The chain carries TRBV20-1 and TRBJ2-1; possibly TRBD2 for D (6 bases). CDR1 and CDR2 from the germline V gene are DFQATT and SNEGSKA (reference sequence). V was clipped by 3 bases and J by 7 bases, with 10 bases between them. The CDR3 is made up of 12 amino acids.

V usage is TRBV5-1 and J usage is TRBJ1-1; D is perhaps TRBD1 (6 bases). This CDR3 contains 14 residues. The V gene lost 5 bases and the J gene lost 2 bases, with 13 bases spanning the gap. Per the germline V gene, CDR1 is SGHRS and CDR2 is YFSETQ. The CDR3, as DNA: TGCGCCAGCAGGGAGGGACACCGAAACACTGAAGCTTTCTTT. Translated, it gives CASREGHRNTEAFF.